This TCR beta chain was profiled in a study of T cell repertoires in cytomegalovirus infection. Overall study: Public TCR beta signatures indicated both CMV infection and matching HLA type.

Study conclusions and caveats: Cumulative frequency (of public TCR beta family members) identified carriers of CMV plus the relevant HLA. Dominating the ex vivo response were TCR beta clonotypes that were CMV-specific and HLA-C-restricted.

This clonotype was seen repeatedly, ten times or more. Its antigen is not identified. Germline CDR1 SGHAT, CDR2 FQNNGV. The trim removed 3 bases at V and 3 bases at J, leaving 0 bases unmatched. There are 14 residues in the CDR3. TCRdb itself ran the reads through MiXCR, one entry per CDR3 protein. The sample consists of under 300,000 distinct CDR3 sequences, more than 15% of them appearing once. Sequencing was done on a sample of CD8+ T cells from PBMCs. This TCR was sampled from a human donor in good health (CMV status not recorded). Some clones in this sample may be carry-over from other donors' samples. The chain joins TRBV11-2 to TRBJ2-5, with 11 bases that match TRBD2. The CDR3 sequence: CASSLTSGEETQYF. Written as DNA, the CDR3 is TGTGCCAGCAGCTTGACTAGCGGGGAAGAGACCCAGTACTTC.